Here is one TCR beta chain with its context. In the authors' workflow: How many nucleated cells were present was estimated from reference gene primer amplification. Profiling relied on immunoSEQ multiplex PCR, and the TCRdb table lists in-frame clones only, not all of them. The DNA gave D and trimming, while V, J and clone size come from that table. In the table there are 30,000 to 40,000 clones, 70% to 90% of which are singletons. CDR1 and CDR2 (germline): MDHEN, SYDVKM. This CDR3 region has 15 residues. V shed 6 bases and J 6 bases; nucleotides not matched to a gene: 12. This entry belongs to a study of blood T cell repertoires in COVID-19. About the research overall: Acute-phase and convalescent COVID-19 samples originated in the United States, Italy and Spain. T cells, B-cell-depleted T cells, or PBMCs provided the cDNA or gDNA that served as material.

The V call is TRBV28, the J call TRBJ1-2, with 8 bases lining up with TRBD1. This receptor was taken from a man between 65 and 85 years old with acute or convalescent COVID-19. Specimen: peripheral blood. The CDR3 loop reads CASRIRDRRSDGYTF. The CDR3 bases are TGTGCCAGCAGAATAAGGGACAGGAGATCGGATGGCTACACCTTC.